This entry concerns a single T cell receptor (beta chain). The CDR3 runs to 14 residues. The V gene's germline CDR1 is LNHDA and CDR2 SQIVND (reference sequence). Trimming stripped 3 bases from V and 2 bases from J, with 11 bases between. The data were taken from a study of technical replicates of blood from a handful of donors. Using immunoSEQ multiplex PCR, the repertoire was profiled, and TCRdb retains in-frame clones only, with some absent. The sample lists some 80,000 clones, nearly 97% seen once, with roughly 0.4% in the top ten. The chain is built from TRBV19 and TRBJ2-7; no clear D. The sequence derives from a human donor in good health. The sequenced material came from T cells isolated from PBMCs. CDR3 sequence reads: CASSIRQAAYEQYF. The CDR3 nucleotides read TGTGCCAGTAGTATCCGGCAGGCAGCCTACGAGCAGTACTTC.